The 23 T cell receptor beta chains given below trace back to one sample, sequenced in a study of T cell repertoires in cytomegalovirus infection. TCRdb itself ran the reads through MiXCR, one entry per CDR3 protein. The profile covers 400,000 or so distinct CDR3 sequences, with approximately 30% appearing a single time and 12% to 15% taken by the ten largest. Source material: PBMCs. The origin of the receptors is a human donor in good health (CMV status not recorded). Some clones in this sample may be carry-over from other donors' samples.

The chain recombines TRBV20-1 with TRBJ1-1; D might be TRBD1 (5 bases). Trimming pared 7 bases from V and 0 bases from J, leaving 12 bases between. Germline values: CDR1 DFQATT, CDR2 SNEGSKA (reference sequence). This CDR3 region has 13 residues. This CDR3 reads CSVGLGVNTEAFF. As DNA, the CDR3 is TGCAGTGTTGGTTTAGGGGTGAACACTGAAGCTTTCTTT.

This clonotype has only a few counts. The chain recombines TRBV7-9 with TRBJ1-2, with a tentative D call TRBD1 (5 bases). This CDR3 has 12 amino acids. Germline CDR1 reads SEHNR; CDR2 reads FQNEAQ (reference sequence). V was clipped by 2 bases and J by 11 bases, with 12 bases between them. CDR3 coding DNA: TGTGCCAGCAGCTTACAAAGGGGAGGGTACACCTTC. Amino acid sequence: CASSLQRGGYTF.

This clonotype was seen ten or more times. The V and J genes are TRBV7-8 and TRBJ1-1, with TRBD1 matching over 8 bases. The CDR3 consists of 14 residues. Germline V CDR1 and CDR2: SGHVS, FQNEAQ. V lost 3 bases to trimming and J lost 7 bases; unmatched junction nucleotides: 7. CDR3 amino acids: CASSFQGARGEAFF. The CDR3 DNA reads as TGTGCCAGCAGCTTTCAGGGGGCGCGGGGTGAAGCTTTCTTT.

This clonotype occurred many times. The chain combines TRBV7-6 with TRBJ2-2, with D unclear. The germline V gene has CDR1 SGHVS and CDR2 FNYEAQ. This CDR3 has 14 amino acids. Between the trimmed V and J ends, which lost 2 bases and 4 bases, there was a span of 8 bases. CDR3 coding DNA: TGTGCCAGCAGCTTATCGCCCTCCACCGGGGAGCTGTTTTTT. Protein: CASSLSPSTGELFF.

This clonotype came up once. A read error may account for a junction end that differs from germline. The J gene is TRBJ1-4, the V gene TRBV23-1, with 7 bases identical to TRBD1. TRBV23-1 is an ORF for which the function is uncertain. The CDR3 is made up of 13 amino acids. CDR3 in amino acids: CAPPRGPNENLFF. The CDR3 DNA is TGCGCCCCTCCAAGGGGGCCTAATGAAAACCTGTTTTTT.

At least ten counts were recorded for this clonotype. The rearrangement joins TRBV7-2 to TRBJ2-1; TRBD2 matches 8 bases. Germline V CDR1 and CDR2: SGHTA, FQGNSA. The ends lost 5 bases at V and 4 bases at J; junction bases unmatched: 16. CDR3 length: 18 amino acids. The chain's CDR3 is CASSTRVNGGGAYNEQFF. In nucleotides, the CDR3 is TGTGCCAGCAGCACCCGTGTTAACGGGGGGGGGGCTTACAATGAGCAGTTCTTC.

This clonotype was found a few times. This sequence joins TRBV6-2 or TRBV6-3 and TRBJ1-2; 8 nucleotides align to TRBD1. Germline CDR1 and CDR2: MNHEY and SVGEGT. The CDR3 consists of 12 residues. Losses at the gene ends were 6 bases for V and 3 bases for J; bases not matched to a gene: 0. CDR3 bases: TGTGCCAGCAGGGACAGGGACTATGGCTACACCTTC. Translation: CASRDRDYGYTF.

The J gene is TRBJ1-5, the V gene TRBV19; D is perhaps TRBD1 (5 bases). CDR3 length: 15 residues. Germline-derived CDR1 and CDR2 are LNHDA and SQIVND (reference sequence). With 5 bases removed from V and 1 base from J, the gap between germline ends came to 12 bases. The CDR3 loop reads CASSYQGESNQPQHF. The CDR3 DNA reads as TGTGCCAGTAGTTACCAGGGTGAGAGCAATCAGCCCCAGCATTTT. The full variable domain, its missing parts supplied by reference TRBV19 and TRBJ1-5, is DGGITQSPKYLFRKEGQNVTLSCEQNLNHDAMYWYRQDPGQGLRLIYYSQIVNDFQKGDIAEGYSVSREKKESFPLTVTSAQKNPTAFYLCASSYQGESNQPQHFGDGTRLSIL.

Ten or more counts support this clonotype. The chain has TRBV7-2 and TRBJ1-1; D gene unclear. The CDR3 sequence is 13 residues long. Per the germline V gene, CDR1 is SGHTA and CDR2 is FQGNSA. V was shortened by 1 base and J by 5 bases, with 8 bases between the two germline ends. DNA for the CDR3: TGTGCCAGCAGCTTAGAGGGATTTACTGAAGCTTTCTTT. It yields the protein CASSLEGFTEAFF.

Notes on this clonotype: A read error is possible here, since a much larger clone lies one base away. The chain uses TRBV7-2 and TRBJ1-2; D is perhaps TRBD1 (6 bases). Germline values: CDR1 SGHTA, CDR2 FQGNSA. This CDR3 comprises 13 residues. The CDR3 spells CDSSLGGGGGYTF. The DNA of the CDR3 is TGTGACAGCAGCTTAGGAGGGGGAGGTGGCTACACCTTC. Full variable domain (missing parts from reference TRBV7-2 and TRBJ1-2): GAGVSQSPSNKVTEKGKDVELRCDPISGHTALYWYRQSLGQGLEFLIYFQGNSAPDKSGLPSDRFSAERTGGSVSTLTIQRTQQEDSAVYLCDSSLGGGGGYTFGSGTRLTVV.

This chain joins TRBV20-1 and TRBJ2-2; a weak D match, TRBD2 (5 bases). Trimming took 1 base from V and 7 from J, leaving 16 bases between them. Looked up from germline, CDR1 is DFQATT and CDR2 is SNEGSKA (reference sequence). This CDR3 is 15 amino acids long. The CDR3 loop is CSARARGVGSGELFF. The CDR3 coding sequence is TGCAGTGCTAGAGCGCGTGGGGTGGGGAGCGGGGAGCTGTTTTTT.

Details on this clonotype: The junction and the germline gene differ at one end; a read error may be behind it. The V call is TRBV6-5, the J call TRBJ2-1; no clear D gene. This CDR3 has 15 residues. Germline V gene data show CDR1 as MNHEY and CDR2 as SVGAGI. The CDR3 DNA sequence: TGTGCCAGCAGTTCCTCGGAGACAATTTTCAATGAGAAGTTCTTC. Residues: CASSSSETIFNEKFF.

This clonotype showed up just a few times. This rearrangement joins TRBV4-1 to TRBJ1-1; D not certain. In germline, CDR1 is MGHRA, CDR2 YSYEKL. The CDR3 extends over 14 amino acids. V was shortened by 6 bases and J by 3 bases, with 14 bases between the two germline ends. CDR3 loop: CASRQTRLDTEAFF. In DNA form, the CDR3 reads TGCGCCAGCAGGCAGACACGGCTGGACACTGAAGCTTTCTTT.

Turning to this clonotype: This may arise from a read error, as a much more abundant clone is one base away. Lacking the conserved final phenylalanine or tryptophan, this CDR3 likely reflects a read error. CDR3 protein: CASSLVPKNANYGYTY. CDR3 in DNA: TGTGCCAGCAGCTTAGTCCCTAAGAACGCTAACTATGGCTACACCTAC. The chain has TRBV11-2 and TRBJ1-2; no clear D gene. The CDR3 sequence is 16 residues long. Trimming stripped 1 base from V and 0 bases from J, with 12 bases between. Germline assignment: CDR1 SGHAT and CDR2 FQNNGV.

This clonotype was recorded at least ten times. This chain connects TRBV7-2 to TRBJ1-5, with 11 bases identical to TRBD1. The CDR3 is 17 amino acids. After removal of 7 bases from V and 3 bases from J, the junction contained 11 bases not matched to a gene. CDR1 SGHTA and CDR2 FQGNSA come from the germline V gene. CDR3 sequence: CASTKGGTGGVNQPQHF. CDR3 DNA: TGTGCCAGCACCAAGGGCGGGACAGGGGGGGTCAATCAGCCCCAGCATTTT.

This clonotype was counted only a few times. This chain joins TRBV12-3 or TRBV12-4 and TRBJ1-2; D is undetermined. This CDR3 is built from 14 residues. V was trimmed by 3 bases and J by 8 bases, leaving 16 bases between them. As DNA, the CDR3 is TGTGCCAGCAGTTTGAACACCCACCTCGGAGGCTACACCTTC. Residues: CASSLNTHLGGYTF.

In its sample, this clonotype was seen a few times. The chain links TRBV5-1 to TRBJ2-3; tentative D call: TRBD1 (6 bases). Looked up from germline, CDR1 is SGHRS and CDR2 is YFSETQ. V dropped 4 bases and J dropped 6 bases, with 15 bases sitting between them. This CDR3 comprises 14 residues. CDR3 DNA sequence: TGCGCCAGCAGCACAGTCTACAGGGATGATACGCAGTATTTT. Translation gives CASSTVYRDDTQYF.

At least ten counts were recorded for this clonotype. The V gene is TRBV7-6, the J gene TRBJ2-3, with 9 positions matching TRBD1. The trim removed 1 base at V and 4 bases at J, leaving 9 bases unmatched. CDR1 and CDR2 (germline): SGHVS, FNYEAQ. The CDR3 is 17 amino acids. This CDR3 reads CASSLVRLQGAPDTQYF. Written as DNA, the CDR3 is TGTGCCAGCAGCTTAGTGAGGCTACAGGGGGCCCCAGATACGCAGTATTTT.

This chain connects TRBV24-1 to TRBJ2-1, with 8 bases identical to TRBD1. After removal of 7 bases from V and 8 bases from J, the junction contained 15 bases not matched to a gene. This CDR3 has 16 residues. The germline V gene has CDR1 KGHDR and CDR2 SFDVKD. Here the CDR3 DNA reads TGTGCCACCAGCGATCCCGGAGGACAGGGTTACGATGAGCAGTTCTTC. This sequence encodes CATSDPGGQGYDEQFF.

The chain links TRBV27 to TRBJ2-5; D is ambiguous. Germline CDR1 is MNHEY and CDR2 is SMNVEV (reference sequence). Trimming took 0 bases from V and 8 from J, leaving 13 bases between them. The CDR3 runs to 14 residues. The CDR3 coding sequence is TGTGCCAGCAGTTTATCCAGCTACAAGAGAACCCAGTACTTC. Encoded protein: CASSLSSYKRTQYF.

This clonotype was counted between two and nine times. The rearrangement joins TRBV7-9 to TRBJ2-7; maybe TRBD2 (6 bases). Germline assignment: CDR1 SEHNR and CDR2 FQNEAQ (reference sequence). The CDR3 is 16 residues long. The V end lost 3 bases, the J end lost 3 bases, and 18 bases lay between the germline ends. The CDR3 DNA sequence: TGTGCCAGCAGCTTCAAGTCCCGGGACTTATGCTACGAGCAGTACTTC. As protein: CASSFKSRDLCYEQYF.

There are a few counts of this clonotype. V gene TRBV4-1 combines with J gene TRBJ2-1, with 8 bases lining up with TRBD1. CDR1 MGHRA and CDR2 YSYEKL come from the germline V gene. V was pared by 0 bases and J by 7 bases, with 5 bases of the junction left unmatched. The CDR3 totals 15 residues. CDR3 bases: TGCGCCAGCAGCCAAGACGGGACAGGTTTGAATGAGCAGTTCTTC. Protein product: CASSQDGTGLNEQFF.

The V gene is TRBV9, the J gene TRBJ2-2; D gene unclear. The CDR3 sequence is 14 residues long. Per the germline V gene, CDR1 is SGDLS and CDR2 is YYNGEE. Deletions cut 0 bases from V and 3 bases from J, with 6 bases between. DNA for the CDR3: TGTGCCAGCAGCGTAGGCCTGTACACCGGGGAGCTGTTTTTT. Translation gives CASSVGLYTGELFF.